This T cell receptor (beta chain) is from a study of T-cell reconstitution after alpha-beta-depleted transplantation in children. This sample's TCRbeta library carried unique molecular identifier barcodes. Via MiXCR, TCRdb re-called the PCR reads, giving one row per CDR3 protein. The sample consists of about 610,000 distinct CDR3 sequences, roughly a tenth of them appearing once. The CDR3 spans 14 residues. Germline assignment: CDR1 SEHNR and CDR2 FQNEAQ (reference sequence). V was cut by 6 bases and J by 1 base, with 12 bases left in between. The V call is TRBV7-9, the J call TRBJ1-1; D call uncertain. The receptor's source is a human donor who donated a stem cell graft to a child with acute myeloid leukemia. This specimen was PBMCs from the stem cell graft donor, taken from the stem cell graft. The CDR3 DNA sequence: TGTGCCAGCAGGCAAGCGGATAGGAACACTGAAGCTTTCTTT. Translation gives CASRQADRNTEAFF.